This record covers a single T cell receptor (beta chain). Its antigen is unknown. This CDR3 is built from 12 residues. The V gene's germline CDR1 is DFQATT and CDR2 SNEGSKA (reference sequence). V lost 5 bases to trimming and J lost 1 base, with 8 bases between them. This entry belongs to a study of T cells in Graves' hyperthyroidism and ophthalmopathy. Study findings and constraints: Ophthalmopathy and stable hyperthyroidism were separated by a 13 V-J model.

Amplification of TCR beta CDR3 regions was performed using RNA transcripts as template. HTBI primers drove first-round RT-PCR of the TCR CDR3. TCRdb reprocessed the multiplex PCR reads via MiXCR and lists one record per CDR3 protein. In the table there are 300,000 to 350,000 distinct CDR3 sequences, about 15% of which are singletons. This chain uses TRBV20-1 with TRBJ1-1; no reliable D call. Specimen: blood. The receptor's source is a woman in her thirties with Graves' hyperthyroidism. The CDR3 nucleotides read TGCAGTGCTCGCGCACCGAACACTGAAGCTTTCTTT. This encodes CSARAPNTEAFF.